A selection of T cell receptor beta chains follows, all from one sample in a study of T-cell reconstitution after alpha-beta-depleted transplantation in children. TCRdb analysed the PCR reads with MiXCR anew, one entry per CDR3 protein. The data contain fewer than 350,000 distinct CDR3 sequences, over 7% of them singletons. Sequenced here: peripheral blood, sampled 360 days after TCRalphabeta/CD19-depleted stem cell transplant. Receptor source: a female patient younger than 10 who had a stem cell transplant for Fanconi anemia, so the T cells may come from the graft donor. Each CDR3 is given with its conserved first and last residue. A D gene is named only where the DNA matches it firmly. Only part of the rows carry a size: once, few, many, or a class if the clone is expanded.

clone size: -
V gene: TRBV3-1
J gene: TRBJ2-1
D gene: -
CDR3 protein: CASSQRLGTGNEQFF
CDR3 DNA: TGTGCCAGCAGCCAAAGACTAGGTACGGGCAATGAGCAGTTCTTC

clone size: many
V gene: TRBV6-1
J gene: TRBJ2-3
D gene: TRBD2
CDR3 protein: CASSRASGGAADTQYF
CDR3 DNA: TGTGCCAGCAGTCGGGCTAGCGGGGGGGCGGCAGATACGCAGTATTTT

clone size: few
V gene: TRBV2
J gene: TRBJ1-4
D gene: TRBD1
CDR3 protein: CASSGRTGGEKLFF
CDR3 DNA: TGTGCCAGCAGTGGAAGGACAGGGGGCGAAAAACTGTTTTTT

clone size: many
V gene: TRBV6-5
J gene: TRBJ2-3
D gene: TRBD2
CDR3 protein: CASSYSIVRGGGPDTQYF
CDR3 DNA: TGTGCCAGCAGTTACTCTATTGTCCGGGGGGGTGGCCCAGATACGCAGTATTTT

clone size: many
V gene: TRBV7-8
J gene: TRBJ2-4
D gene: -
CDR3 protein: CASSLSQENIQYF
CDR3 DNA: TGTGCCAGCAGCTTAAGTCAGGAAAACATTCAGTACTTC

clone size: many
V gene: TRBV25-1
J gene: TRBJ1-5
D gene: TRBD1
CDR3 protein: CASSVQGSNQPQHF
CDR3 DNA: TGTGCCAGCAGTGTACAGGGGAGCAATCAGCCCCAGCATTTT

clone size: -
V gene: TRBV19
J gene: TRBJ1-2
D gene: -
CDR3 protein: CASSTDGTVSYGYTF
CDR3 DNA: TGTGCCAGTAGTACCGATGGGACTGTTTCCTATGGCTACACCTTC

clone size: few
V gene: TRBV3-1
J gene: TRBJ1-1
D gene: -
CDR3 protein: CASDRGGDTEAFF
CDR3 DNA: TGTGCCTCCGACCGTGGAGGGGACACTGAAGCTTTCTTT

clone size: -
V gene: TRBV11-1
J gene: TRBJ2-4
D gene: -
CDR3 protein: CASSLDVWGRIAKNIQYF
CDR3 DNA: TGTGCCAGCAGCTTAGATGTTTGGGGAAGAATAGCCAAAAACATTCAGTACTTC

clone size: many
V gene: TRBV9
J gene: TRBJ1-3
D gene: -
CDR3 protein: CASSSLTGDSGNTIYF
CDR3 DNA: TGTGCCAGCAGCTCACTGACGGGCGACTCTGGAAACACCATATATTTT

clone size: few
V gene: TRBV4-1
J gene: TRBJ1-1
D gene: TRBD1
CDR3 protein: CASSPGTGKELHTEAFF
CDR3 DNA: TGCGCCAGCAGCCCCGGGACAGGGAAGGAATTGCACACTGAAGCTTTCTTT

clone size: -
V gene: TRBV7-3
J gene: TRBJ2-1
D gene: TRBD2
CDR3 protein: CASSRGGREQFF
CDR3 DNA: TGTGCCAGCAGCCGCGGGGGGCGGGAGCAGTTCTTC

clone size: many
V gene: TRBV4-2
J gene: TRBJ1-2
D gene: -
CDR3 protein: CASSQDLGTANNYGYTF
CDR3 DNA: TGTGCCAGCAGCCAAGATCTGGGGACCGCGAATAACTATGGCTACACCTTC

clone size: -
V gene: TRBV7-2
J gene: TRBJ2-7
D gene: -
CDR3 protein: CASRRDGSYEQYF
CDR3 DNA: TGTGCCAGCAGGAGGGACGGCTCCTACGAGCAGTACTTC

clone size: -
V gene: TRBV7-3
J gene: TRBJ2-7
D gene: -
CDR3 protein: CASSLTQGWAQFPFYEQYF
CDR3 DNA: TGTGCCAGCAGCTTAACGCAGGGGTGGGCACAGTTCCCTTTCTACGAGCAGTACTTC

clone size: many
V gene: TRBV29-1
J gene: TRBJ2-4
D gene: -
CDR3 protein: CSALLGAKNIQYF
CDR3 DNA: TGCAGCGCCCTACTAGGGGCCAAAAACATTCAGTACTTC

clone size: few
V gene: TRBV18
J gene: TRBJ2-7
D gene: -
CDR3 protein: CASSPRGDWNEQYF
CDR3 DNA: TGTGCCAGCTCACCAAGGGGGGACTGGAACGAGCAGTACTTC

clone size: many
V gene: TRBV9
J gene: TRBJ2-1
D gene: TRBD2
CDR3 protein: CASSVSASSGAYNEQFF
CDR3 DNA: TGTGCCAGCAGCGTATCTGCATCTAGCGGGGCCTACAATGAGCAGTTCTTC

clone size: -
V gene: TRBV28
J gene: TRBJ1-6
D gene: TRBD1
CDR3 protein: CASSFWTGYNSPLHF
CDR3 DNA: TGTGCCAGCAGTTTCTGGACAGGGTATAATTCACCCCTCCACTTT

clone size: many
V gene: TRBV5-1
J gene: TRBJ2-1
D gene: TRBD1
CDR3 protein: CASSLGQGSYNEQFF
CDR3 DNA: TGTGCCAGCAGCCTAGGACAGGGCTCCTACAATGAGCAGTTCTTC

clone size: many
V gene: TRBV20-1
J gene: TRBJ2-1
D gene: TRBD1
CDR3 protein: CSAERTGWNEQFF
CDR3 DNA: TGCAGTGCCGAACGGACAGGTTGGAATGAGCAGTTCTTC

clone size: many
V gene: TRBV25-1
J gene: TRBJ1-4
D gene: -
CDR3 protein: CASTQGREKLFF
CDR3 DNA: TGTGCCAGCACACAGGGAAGGGAAAAACTGTTTTTT

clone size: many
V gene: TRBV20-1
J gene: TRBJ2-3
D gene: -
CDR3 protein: CSASLYSTDTQYF
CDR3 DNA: TGCAGTGCTAGTCTCTACTCCACAGATACGCAGTATTTT

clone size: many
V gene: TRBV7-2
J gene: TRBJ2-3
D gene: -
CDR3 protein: CASSQTFLVEDTQYF
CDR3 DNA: TGTGCCAGCAGCCAAACGTTCCTAGTTGAAGATACGCAGTATTTT

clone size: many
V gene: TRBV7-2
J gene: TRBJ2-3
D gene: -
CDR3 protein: CASSLVPGRGGTDTQYF
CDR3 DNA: TGTGCCAGCAGCTTAGTTCCAGGCCGAGGAGGCACAGATACGCAGTATTTT

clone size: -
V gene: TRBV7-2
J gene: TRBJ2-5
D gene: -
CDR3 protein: CAGTLYQETQYF
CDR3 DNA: TGTGCCGGCACCCTGTACCAAGAGACCCAGTACTTC

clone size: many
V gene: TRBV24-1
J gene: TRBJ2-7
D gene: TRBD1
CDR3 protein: CATSDWTGDEQYF
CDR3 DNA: TGTGCCACCAGTGACTGGACAGGGGACGAGCAGTACTTC

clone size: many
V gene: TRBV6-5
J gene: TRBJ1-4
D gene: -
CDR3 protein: CASSYGDGVLFF
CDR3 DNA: TGTGCCAGCAGTTACGGGGATGGAGTTCTGTTTTTT

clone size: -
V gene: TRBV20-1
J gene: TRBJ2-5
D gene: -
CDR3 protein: CSSYGLGTQYF
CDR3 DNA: TGCAGCAGCTATGGGCTGGGGACCCAGTACTTC

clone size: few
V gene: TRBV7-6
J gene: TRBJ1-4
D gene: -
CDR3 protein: CASSENGALNEKLFF
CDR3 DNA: TGTGCCAGCAGCGAAAACGGGGCACTTAATGAAAAACTGTTTTTT

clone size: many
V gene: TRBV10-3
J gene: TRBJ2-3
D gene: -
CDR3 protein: CAISVSRARTDTQYF
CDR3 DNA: TGTGCCATCAGTGTTTCCAGGGCTCGCACAGATACGCAGTATTTT

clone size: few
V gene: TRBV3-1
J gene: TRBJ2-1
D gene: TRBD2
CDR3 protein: CASSQRLAGPYNEQFF
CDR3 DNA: TGTGCCAGCAGCCAACGACTAGCGGGGCCCTACAATGAGCAGTTCTTC

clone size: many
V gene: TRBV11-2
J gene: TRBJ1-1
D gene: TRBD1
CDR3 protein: CASSHGTVRTEAFF
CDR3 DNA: TGTGCCAGCAGCCACGGGACAGTGCGGACTGAAGCTTTCTTT

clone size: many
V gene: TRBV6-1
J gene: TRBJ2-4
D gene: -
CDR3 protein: CASSEVSRGVLPSAKNIQYF
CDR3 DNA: TGTGCCAGCAGTGAAGTATCCAGGGGAGTTTTGCCCTCAGCCAAAAACATTCAGTACTTC

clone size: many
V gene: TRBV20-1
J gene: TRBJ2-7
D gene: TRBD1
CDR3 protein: CSAKAPGQGGNSYEQYF
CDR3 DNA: TGCAGTGCTAAAGCCCCGGGACAGGGGGGAAACTCCTACGAGCAGTACTTC

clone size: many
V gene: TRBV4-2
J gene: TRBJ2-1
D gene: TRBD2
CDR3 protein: CASSQTGLAIGNEQFF
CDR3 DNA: TGTGCCAGCAGCCAGACGGGACTAGCTATAGGCAATGAGCAGTTCTTC

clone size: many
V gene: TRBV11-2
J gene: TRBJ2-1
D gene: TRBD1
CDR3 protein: CASSSIPPGTGPYNEQFF
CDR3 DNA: TGTGCCAGCAGCTCTATCCCCCCCGGGACAGGCCCGTACAATGAGCAGTTCTTC

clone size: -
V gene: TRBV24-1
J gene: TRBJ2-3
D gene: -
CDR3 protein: CATSDLSTDTQYF
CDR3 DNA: TGTGCCACCAGTGATTTGAGCACAGATACGCAGTATTTT

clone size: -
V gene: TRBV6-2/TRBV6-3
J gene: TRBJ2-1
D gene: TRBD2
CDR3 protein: CASSYGPPGLAGALYNEQFF
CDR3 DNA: TGTGCCAGCAGTTACGGCCCTCCCGGACTAGCAGGGGCCCTGTACAATGAGCAGTTCTTC

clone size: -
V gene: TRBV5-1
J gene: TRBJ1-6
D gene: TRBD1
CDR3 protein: CASSFSGTGRSSYNSPLHF
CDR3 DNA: TGCGCCAGCAGCTTCTCCGGGACAGGAAGAAGCTCCTATAATTCACCCCTCCACTTT

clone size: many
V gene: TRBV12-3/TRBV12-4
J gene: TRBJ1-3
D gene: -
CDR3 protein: CASRGNTIYF
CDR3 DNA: TGTGCCAGCAGGGGAAACACCATATATTTT

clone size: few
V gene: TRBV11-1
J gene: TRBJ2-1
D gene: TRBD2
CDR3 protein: CASRRIRGLVRLGSYNEQFF
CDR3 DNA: TGTGCCAGCAGAAGGATCCGGGGACTAGTGAGGCTTGGCTCCTACAATGAGCAGTTCTTC

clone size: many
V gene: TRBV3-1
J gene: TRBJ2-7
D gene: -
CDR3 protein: CASSQHYEQYF
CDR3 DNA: TGTGCCAGCAGCCAACACTACGAGCAGTACTTC

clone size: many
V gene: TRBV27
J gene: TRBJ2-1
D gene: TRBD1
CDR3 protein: CASSSPPPDRGANEQFF
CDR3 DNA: TGTGCCAGCAGTTCCCCTCCTCCGGACAGGGGTGCCAATGAGCAGTTCTTC

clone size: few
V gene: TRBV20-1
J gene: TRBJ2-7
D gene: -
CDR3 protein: CSAVYLPPGHNFYEQYF
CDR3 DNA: TGCAGTGCTGTATACCTACCTCCGGGACATAACTTTTACGAGCAGTACTTC

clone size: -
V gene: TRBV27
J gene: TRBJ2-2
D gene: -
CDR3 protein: CASSLQFLGQPNTGELFF
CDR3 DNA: TGTGCCAGCAGTTTACAGTTTCTTGGACAGCCGAACACCGGGGAGCTGTTTTTT

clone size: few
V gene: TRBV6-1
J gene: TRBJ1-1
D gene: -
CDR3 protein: CASSSHGGQDGAFF
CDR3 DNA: TGTGCCAGCAGCTCCCACGGGGGGCAGGATGGAGCTTTCTTT

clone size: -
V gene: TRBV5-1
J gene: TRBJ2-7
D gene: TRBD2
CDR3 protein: CASSLAGLAGGEQYF
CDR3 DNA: TGCGCCAGCAGCTTGGCCGGACTAGCGGGAGGCGAGCAGTACTTC

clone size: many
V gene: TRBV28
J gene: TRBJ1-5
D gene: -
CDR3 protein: CASSPSHGALSGPQHF
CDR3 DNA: TGTGCCAGCAGTCCTTCTCACGGGGCCTTAAGTGGGCCCCAGCATTTT

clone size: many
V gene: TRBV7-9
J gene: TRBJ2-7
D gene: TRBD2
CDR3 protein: CASSLVSSGLAGVPQYF
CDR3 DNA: TGTGCCAGCAGCTTAGTTTCATCTGGACTAGCGGGAGTACCCCAGTACTTC

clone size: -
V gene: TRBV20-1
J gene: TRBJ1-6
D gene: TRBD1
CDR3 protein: CSALTGTGGNNSPLHF
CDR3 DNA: TGCAGTGCGCTCACCGGGACAGGGGGGAATAATTCACCCCTCCACTTT

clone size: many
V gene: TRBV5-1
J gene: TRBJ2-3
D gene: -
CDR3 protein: CASSLVLQGTDTQYF
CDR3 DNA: TGCGCCAGCAGCTTGGTGCTGCAGGGAACAGATACGCAGTATTTT

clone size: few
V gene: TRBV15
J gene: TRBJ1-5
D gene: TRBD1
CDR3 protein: CATSSWGTGSFNQPQHF
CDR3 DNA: TGTGCCACCAGCAGCTGGGGGACAGGGAGTTTCAATCAGCCCCAGCATTTT

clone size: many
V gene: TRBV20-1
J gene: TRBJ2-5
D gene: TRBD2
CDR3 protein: CSALLAGGREETQYF
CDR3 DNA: TGCAGTGCGCTTCTAGCGGGGGGCCGGGAAGAGACCCAGTACTTC

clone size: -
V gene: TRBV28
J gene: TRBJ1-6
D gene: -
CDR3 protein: CASSLSWRYSPLHF
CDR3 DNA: TGTGCCAGCAGTTTAAGTTGGAGATATTCACCCCTCCACTTT

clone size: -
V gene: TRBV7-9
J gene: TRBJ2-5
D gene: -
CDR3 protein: CASTQNLGGLETQYF
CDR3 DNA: TGTGCCAGCACCCAAAACCTCGGGGGCCTAGAGACCCAGTACTTC

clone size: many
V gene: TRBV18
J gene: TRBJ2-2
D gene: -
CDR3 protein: CASSPGGTGELFF
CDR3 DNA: TGTGCCAGCTCACCTGGGGGGACCGGGGAGCTGTTTTTT

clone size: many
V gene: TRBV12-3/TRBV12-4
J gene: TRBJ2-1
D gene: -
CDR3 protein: CASSEGQYNEQFF
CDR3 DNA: TGTGCCAGCAGCGAGGGACAATACAATGAGCAGTTCTTC